This TCR beta chain was captured in a study of T cell repertoires in cytomegalovirus infection. Overall study context: Well-studied HLA-B-restricted epitopes and recently identified HLA-C-restricted epitopes of CMV were both used in the study. It was the public TCR beta signatures that indicated both CMV infection and matching HLA type.

Study-wide results and limits: The cumulative frequency of public TCR beta families identified carriers of CMV plus the relevant HLA.

Details on this clonotype: Its target is not known.

V lost 5 bases, J lost 6 bases, and 17 bases lay in between. CDR1 LNHDA and CDR2 SQIVND come from the germline V gene (reference sequence). This CDR3 region has 15 residues. MiXCR, applied by TCRdb to the reads, yields one record per CDR3 protein. The sample contains about 55,000 distinct CDR3 sequences, roughly 20% of which appear only once. Source: CD8+ T cells from cultured PBMCs, taken from culture after CMV antigen stimulation. V is TRBV19 and J is TRBJ2-1; D may be TRBD1 (6 bases). The sequence was collected from a human donor in good health (CMV status not recorded). Some clones in this sample may be carry-over from other donors' samples. CDR3 DNA sequence: TGTGCCAGTAGTGGTGACAGGCTTGGAGGCAATGAGCAGTTCTTC. As protein: CASSGDRLGGNEQFF.